Sequencing of this T cell receptor beta chain was carried out in a study of identical twins. The CDR3 is made up of 14 amino acids. V lost 1 base, J lost 2 bases, and 8 bases lay in between. Germline V gene lookup returns CDR1 SGHRS and CDR2 YFSETQ. TCRdb independently ran MiXCR on the 5' RACE reads; one entry per CDR3 protein. The data contain 500,000 to 600,000 distinct CDR3 sequences, approximately 22% of them singletons. The same sample was also studied in work on T cells expressing NK-cell markers. From that study: Repertoire data for TCR beta were derived from sorted T cells (CD3+CD56+NKG2C+, CD3+CD56+NKG2C- and CD3+CD56-NKG2C+).

The sequence came from a woman in her late teens or twenties in good health. This sequence joins TRBV5-1 and TRBJ2-3; the D is unclear. The sequenced material came from CD4+ T cells sorted from blood. CDR3 loop: CASSLSPDTDTQYF. In DNA, the CDR3 is TGCGCCAGCAGCTTGTCCCCCGACACAGATACGCAGTATTTT.